This TCR beta chain was observed in a study of CD8+CD57+ T cells in acquired aplastic anemia. Selection for sequencing was limited to patients who had shown CD8+CD57+ cell expansion by flow cytometry. V was clipped by 6 bases and J by 5 bases; unmatched bases: 4. CDR3 length equals 13 residues. Profiling that covered TCR beta VDJ and CDR3 relied on genomic DNA as its template. One entry per CDR3 protein, called by TCRdb with MiXCR from the reads. Among approximately 80,000 distinct CDR3 sequences listed, roughly 72% were seen once. The sample comprised sorted CD4+, CD8+, or CD8+CD57+ T cells (not recorded which) from PBMCs. This TCR came from a human donor with aplastic anemia. This sequence joins TRBV12-3 or TRBV12-4 and TRBJ2-1, with 7 bases lining up with TRBD2. The CDR3 sequence: CASRGDYNNEQFF. CDR3 in DNA: TGTGCCAGCAGGGGGGACTATAACAATGAGCAGTTCTTC.